A selection of T cell receptor beta chains follows, all from one sample in a study of patients and donors after allogeneic stem cell transplantation. TCRdb itself ran the RT-PCR reads through MiXCR, one entry per CDR3 protein. The sample lists roughly 960,000 distinct CDR3 sequences; more than 15% were seen once. Sequencing used blood, either unsorted or a sorted T cell fraction (not recorded which). The receptor set was obtained from a human donor who was either an allogeneic HSCT recipient or a stem cell or donor lymphocyte infusion donor (not recorded which). It is not recorded whose cells these are; they may come from a transplant donor. The CDR3 runs from the conserved cysteine through the conserved F or W. D genes are given only for firm matches. Expanded clones get a size class; other rows say once, few or many, or leave the size out.

clone size: -; D gene: -; J gene: TRBJ2-3; V gene: TRBV9; CDR3 DNA: TGTGCCAGCAGCGTAGTGGCTAGCGTCACAGATACGCAGTATTTT; CDR3 protein: CASSVVASVTDTQYF
clone size: -; D gene: -; J gene: TRBJ2-7; V gene: TRBV30; CDR3 DNA: TGTGCCTGGAGAGAGGCAGGGAGGTACGAGCAGTACTTC; CDR3 protein: CAWREAGRYEQYF
clone size: -; D gene: TRBD1; J gene: TRBJ1-5; V gene: TRBV9; CDR3 DNA: TGTGCCAGCAGCGGGACAGGGTCACAGCCCCAGCATTTT; CDR3 protein: CASSGTGSQPQHF
clone size: few; D gene: -; J gene: TRBJ2-7; V gene: TRBV7-9; CDR3 DNA: TGTGCCAGCAGCTTAGATCTATCCGAGCAGTACTTC; CDR3 protein: CASSLDLSEQYF
clone size: -; D gene: -; J gene: TRBJ1-1; V gene: TRBV6-1; CDR3 DNA: TGTGCCAGCAGCCGTGGGCCAGGGGCCGGCACTGAAGCTTTCTTT; CDR3 protein: CASSRGPGAGTEAFF
clone size: -; D gene: -; J gene: TRBJ2-1; V gene: TRBV18; CDR3 DNA: TGTGCCAGCTCGGACGGCCGGCATGAGCAGTTCTTC; CDR3 protein: CASSDGRHEQFF
clone size: -; D gene: -; J gene: TRBJ2-2; V gene: TRBV21-1; CDR3 DNA: TGTGCCAGCAGCCATGTGGGGCACACACCTACCGGGGAGCTGTTTTTT; CDR3 protein: CASSHVGHTPTGELFF
clone size: few; D gene: TRBD1; J gene: TRBJ2-7; V gene: TRBV20-1; CDR3 DNA: TGCAGTGCTAGAGATAGGGGGACAGGGGGGACCTACGAGCAGTACTTC; CDR3 protein: CSARDRGTGGTYEQYF
clone size: few; D gene: -; J gene: TRBJ1-2; V gene: TRBV20-1; CDR3 DNA: TGCAGTGCTAGAGATAAAGATTTTGCAGGGATCTATGGCTACACCTTC; CDR3 protein: CSARDKDFAGIYGYTF
clone size: -; D gene: -; J gene: TRBJ1-5; V gene: TRBV20-1; CDR3 DNA: TGCAGTGCCCAACTCGGGGGGCGTATCAATCAGCCCCAGCATTTT; CDR3 protein: CSAQLGGRINQPQHF
clone size: once; D gene: -; J gene: TRBJ2-5; V gene: TRBV29-1; CDR3 DNA: TGCAGCGTTCCGGACGGCCAAGAGACCCAGTACTTC; CDR3 protein: CSVPDGQETQYF
clone size: -; D gene: -; J gene: TRBJ1-2; V gene: TRBV20-1; CDR3 DNA: TGCAGTTCCTTAGTCGGCAGGGAGGGTGGCTACACCTTC; CDR3 protein: CSSLVGREGGYTF
clone size: few; D gene: -; J gene: TRBJ2-5; V gene: TRBV4-2; CDR3 DNA: TGTGCCAGCAGCCAACCGGGACAAATGGAGACCCAGTACTTC; CDR3 protein: CASSQPGQMETQYF
clone size: -; D gene: -; J gene: TRBJ1-2; V gene: TRBV5-1; CDR3 DNA: TGCGCCAGCAGCTTGGAACCAGGGGATAGTACTAACTATGGCTACACCTTC; CDR3 protein: CASSLEPGDSTNYGYTF
clone size: -; D gene: -; J gene: TRBJ1-6; V gene: TRBV6-5; CDR3 DNA: TGTGCCAGCTGGGGCGGCGATTCACCCCTCCACTTT; CDR3 protein: CASWGGDSPLHF
clone size: few; D gene: -; J gene: TRBJ2-1; V gene: TRBV20-1; CDR3 DNA: TGCAGTGCTAGACCCCGGAAAGGGCCGAGGGAGCAGTTCTTC; CDR3 protein: CSARPRKGPREQFF
clone size: -; D gene: TRBD2; J gene: TRBJ2-2; V gene: TRBV5-1; CDR3 DNA: TGCGCCAGCAGCCCATCCAGCGGGAGGGCCGGCGGGGAGCTGTTTTTT; CDR3 protein: CASSPSSGRAGGELFF
clone size: -; D gene: -; J gene: TRBJ2-7; V gene: TRBV5-1; CDR3 DNA: TGCGCCAGCAGCCAGGTGGAAACCTACGAGCAGTACTTC; CDR3 protein: CASSQVETYEQYF
clone size: once; D gene: TRBD2; J gene: TRBJ2-1; V gene: TRBV5-1; CDR3 DNA: TGCGCCAGCAGCTTGCGGGGGGAGGGCGGGAATGGGCAGTTCTTC; CDR3 protein: CASSLRGEGGNGQFF
clone size: few; D gene: -; J gene: TRBJ2-5; V gene: TRBV12-3/TRBV12-4; CDR3 DNA: TGTGCCAGCAGTTTGTTTGGGAGACAAGAGACCCAGTACTTC; CDR3 protein: CASSLFGRQETQYF
clone size: -; D gene: TRBD1; J gene: TRBJ1-2; V gene: TRBV19; CDR3 DNA: TGTGCCAGTACCGAATCCAAGGGACAGGGAACGGGCTACACCTTC; CDR3 protein: CASTESKGQGTGYTF
clone size: -; D gene: -; J gene: TRBJ2-5; V gene: TRBV6-5; CDR3 DNA: TGTGCCAGCAGTTTGGATAACCAAGAGACCCAGTACTTC; CDR3 protein: CASSLDNQETQYF
clone size: few; D gene: -; J gene: TRBJ2-1; V gene: TRBV6-2/TRBV6-3; CDR3 DNA: TGTGCCAGCAGTTACGAAGGGCTCGCCTACAATGAGCAGTTCTTC; CDR3 protein: CASSYEGLAYNEQFF
clone size: few; D gene: TRBD1; J gene: TRBJ1-6; V gene: TRBV6-1; CDR3 DNA: TGTGCCAGCAGCTTATACAGGGGGTCGACCTATAATTCACCCCTCCACTTT; CDR3 protein: CASSLYRGSTYNSPLHF
clone size: few; D gene: -; J gene: TRBJ1-1; V gene: TRBV4-2; CDR3 DNA: TGTGCCAGCAGCCAAGATCCGACAGCGGGTAAGACTTTCTTT; CDR3 protein: CASSQDPTAGKTFF
clone size: many; D gene: TRBD2; J gene: TRBJ2-7; V gene: TRBV29-1; CDR3 DNA: TGCAGCGCCGGATGGACTAGCTCCTACGAGCAGTACTTC; CDR3 protein: CSAGWTSSYEQYF
clone size: -; D gene: TRBD1; J gene: TRBJ2-7; V gene: TRBV9; CDR3 DNA: TGTGCCAGCAGCGTAGCTTTTCGGGACAGGGGTCCTTACGAGCAGTACTTC; CDR3 protein: CASSVAFRDRGPYEQYF
clone size: -; D gene: TRBD2; J gene: TRBJ2-1; V gene: TRBV5-1; CDR3 DNA: TGCGCCAGCAGCACCCTAGCGGGTGGCTCCTACAATGAGCAGTTCTTC; CDR3 protein: CASSTLAGGSYNEQFF
clone size: few; D gene: -; J gene: TRBJ2-3; V gene: TRBV7-9; CDR3 DNA: TGTGCCAGCAGCACCCCAGTCGCGAGGAGCACAGATACGCAGTATTTT; CDR3 protein: CASSTPVARSTDTQYF
clone size: many; D gene: TRBD1; J gene: TRBJ1-1; V gene: TRBV7-9; CDR3 DNA: TGTGCCAGCAGCCAGAACAGGGGCACTGAAGCTTTCTTT; CDR3 protein: CASSQNRGTEAFF
clone size: few; D gene: TRBD1; J gene: TRBJ1-2; V gene: TRBV20-1; CDR3 DNA: TGCAGTGCTTGGACAGGGGGGGTTTCGAGTGGCTACACCTTC; CDR3 protein: CSAWTGGVSSGYTF
clone size: once; D gene: TRBD2; J gene: TRBJ2-1; V gene: TRBV6-5; CDR3 DNA: TGTGCCAGCAGTTCCCTAGCGGGAGGGCCGGAGGAGCAGTTCTTC; CDR3 protein: CASSSLAGGPEEQFF
clone size: few; D gene: -; J gene: TRBJ1-6; V gene: TRBV4-1; CDR3 DNA: TGCGCCAGCAGCCAAGGGGGACCCACGACTTGGCCCCTCCACTTT; CDR3 protein: CASSQGGPTTWPLHF
clone size: -; D gene: -; J gene: TRBJ2-1; V gene: TRBV4-1; CDR3 DNA: TGCGCCAGCAGCCAAGGTCCTGCGCAAGCTTCCTACAATGAGCAGTTCTTC; CDR3 protein: CASSQGPAQASYNEQFF
clone size: few; D gene: -; J gene: TRBJ2-7; V gene: TRBV4-1; CDR3 DNA: TGCGCCAGCAGCCAAGATATTCAGGGTTACGAGCAGTACTTC; CDR3 protein: CASSQDIQGYEQYF
clone size: few; D gene: -; J gene: TRBJ2-5; V gene: TRBV7-3; CDR3 DNA: TGTGCCAGCAGCTTAGGGGGGCGCTTAGGGTCCCAAGAGACCCAGTACTTC; CDR3 protein: CASSLGGRLGSQETQYF
clone size: -; D gene: -; J gene: TRBJ2-1; V gene: TRBV14; CDR3 DNA: TGTGCCAGCCGTCTGAGAGCCGGGTCCCCTACGGGGAATGAGCAGTTCTTC; CDR3 protein: CASRLRAGSPTGNEQFF
clone size: -; D gene: TRBD1; J gene: TRBJ2-1; V gene: TRBV20-1; CDR3 DNA: TGCAGTGCATCCGGGACAGGGAACAATGAGCAGTTCTTC; CDR3 protein: CSASGTGNNEQFF
clone size: -; D gene: -; J gene: TRBJ2-7; V gene: TRBV11-2; CDR3 DNA: TGTGCCACGGCCAGGCTAGCGTACTACGAGCAGTACTTC; CDR3 protein: CATARLAYYEQYF
clone size: -; D gene: -; J gene: TRBJ2-3; V gene: TRBV5-4; CDR3 DNA: TGTGCCAGCAGCTTGTTCGGGGGAGCACCCTCTGGGGCAGATACGCAGTATTTT; CDR3 protein: CASSLFGGAPSGADTQYF
clone size: many; D gene: -; J gene: TRBJ2-1; V gene: TRBV7-3; CDR3 DNA: TGTGCCAGCAGCTTAGGAGGGGGCGGCTACAATGAGCAGTTCTTC; CDR3 protein: CASSLGGGGYNEQFF
clone size: -; D gene: TRBD1; J gene: TRBJ2-3; V gene: TRBV29-1; CDR3 DNA: TGCAGCGTTGACTCGCAGGGGGCGGGAGATACGCAGTATTTT; CDR3 protein: CSVDSQGAGDTQYF
clone size: -; D gene: -; J gene: TRBJ1-5; V gene: TRBV30; CDR3 DNA: TGTGCCTGGAGTGTACGGGGAGGAGGCAATCAGCCCCAGCATTTT; CDR3 protein: CAWSVRGGGNQPQHF
clone size: few; D gene: -; J gene: TRBJ2-5; V gene: TRBV6-5; CDR3 DNA: TGTGCCAGCAGTTCCCGGGACGGTCGGGGGACCCAGTACTTC; CDR3 protein: CASSSRDGRGTQYF
clone size: -; D gene: -; J gene: TRBJ2-1; V gene: TRBV12-3/TRBV12-4; CDR3 DNA: TGTGCCAGCAGTTTACGTCTCGAACTCGCAGAGTTCTTC; CDR3 protein: CASSLRLELAEFF
clone size: -; D gene: -; J gene: TRBJ2-3; V gene: TRBV6-5; CDR3 DNA: TGTGCCAGCAGTTACGGGACCCTACGCACAGATACGCAGTATTTT; CDR3 protein: CASSYGTLRTDTQYF
clone size: -; D gene: -; J gene: TRBJ2-1; V gene: TRBV20-1; CDR3 DNA: TGCAGTGCTAGCACGACCTACAATGAGCAGTTCTTC; CDR3 protein: CSASTTYNEQFF
clone size: -; D gene: TRBD1; J gene: TRBJ2-5; V gene: TRBV5-1; CDR3 DNA: TGCGCCAGCAGCTGGGCTGGGGCAGGGGGCAAAGAGACCCAGTACTTC; CDR3 protein: CASSWAGAGGKETQYF
clone size: -; D gene: -; J gene: TRBJ2-3; V gene: TRBV14; CDR3 DNA: TGTGCCAGCAGCTTCCACAAGGGGGATACGCAGTATTTT; CDR3 protein: CASSFHKGDTQYF
clone size: few; D gene: TRBD2; J gene: TRBJ2-4; V gene: TRBV12-3/TRBV12-4; CDR3 DNA: TGTGCCAGCAGTCGGGGGGAGCGGGGAGATTCCAAAAACATTCAGTACTTC; CDR3 protein: CASSRGERGDSKNIQYF